The 27 T cell receptor beta chains listed next were all sequenced from one sample in a study of cytomegalovirus exposure and HLA in healthy donors. The PCR was carried out with 60 Vbeta primers and 13 Jbeta primers. Using immunoSEQ multiplex PCR, the repertoire was profiled, and TCRdb retains in-frame clones only, with some absent. The sample has around 140,000 clones; less than 80% are singletons. The sample was PBMCs. The receptors derive from a female donor in good health and CMV-seropositive.

The gene calls are TRBV19 and TRBJ2-4, with TRBD2 identical over 12 bases. After removal of 7 bases from V and 0 bases from J, the junction contained 16 bases not matched to a gene. The CDR3 spans 20 residues. CDR1 is LNHDA, CDR2 SQIVND, per germline (reference sequence). The CDR3 DNA sequence: TGTGCCAGTACCTTCCGCCCCCTAGCGGGGGGGATCTTAGCCAAAAACATTCAGTACTTC. Translated, it gives CASTFRPLAGGILAKNIQYF.

The chain couples TRBV7-3 to TRBJ2-2; 7 nucleotides align to TRBD1. This CDR3 has 19 amino acids. CDR1 SGHTA and CDR2 FQGTGA come from the germline V gene. Trimming at V came to 2 bases and at J to 0 bases, leaving 12 bases not matched to a gene. The CDR3 DNA is TGTGCCAGCAGCTTAGCGCCGGGACAGCCCTTTTCGAACACCGGGGAGCTGTTTTTT. This encodes CASSLAPGQPFSNTGELFF.

This clone was recorded only once. This chain uses TRBV4-1 with TRBJ2-3; 8 nucleotides line up with TRBD1. This CDR3 has 17 amino acids. Germline V gives CDR1 MGHRA, CDR2 YSYEKL. J gave up 3 bases and V 3 bases, and 11 bases lay outside the gene matches. This CDR3 reads CASSHQRTGRRTDTQYF. In nucleotides, the CDR3 is TGCGCCAGCAGCCACCAACGGACAGGGAGGAGAACAGATACGCAGTATTTT.

J is TRBJ2-1 and V is TRBV28; 9 bases map to TRBD1. CDR3 length equals 15 residues. The V gene's germline CDR1 is MDHEN and CDR2 SYDVKM. V was clipped by 6 bases and J by 5 bases; unmatched bases: 8. The CDR3 nucleotides are TGTGCCAGCAGAGAGACAGGGGGTTGGAACAATGAGCAGTTCTTC. Translating it yields CASRETGGWNNEQFF.

The chain is built from TRBV18 and TRBJ2-2; 10 nucleotides match TRBD2. Germline V gene sequence: CDR1 KGHSH, CDR2 LQKENI. Trimming removed 2 bases from V and 6 bases from J; junction bases left unmatched: 12. The CDR3 runs 18 residues. The CDR3 sequence: CASSPVVPSGSDPGELFF. The CDR3 nucleotides are TGTGCCAGCTCACCAGTGGTCCCTAGCGGGAGCGATCCCGGGGAGCTGTTTTTT.

This sequence joins TRBV19 and TRBJ2-2; no definite D call. From germline, CDR1 is LNHDA and CDR2 SQIVND (reference sequence). Trimming cost V 5 bases and J 1 base, with 8 bases left between them. The CDR3 spans 14 residues. As DNA, the CDR3 is TGTGCCAGTAGTCCCAGACAGAACACCGGGGAGCTGTTTTTT. Protein product: CASSPRQNTGELFF.

This chain links TRBV29-1 with TRBJ2-5, with 7 bases aligning to TRBD2. Germline values: CDR1 SQVTM, CDR2 ANQGSEA. J was trimmed by 4 bases and V by 4 bases; bases with no gene match: 6. This CDR3 region has 13 residues. The CDR3 region is CSVGRLAPETQYF. As DNA, the CDR3 is TGCAGCGTTGGACGACTAGCCCCAGAGACCCAGTACTTC.

This chain connects TRBV7-9 to TRBJ2-7; a weak D match, TRBD2 (5 bases). CDR3 length: 13 amino acids. Germline V gives CDR1 SEHNR, CDR2 FQNEAQ (reference sequence). V lost 4 bases, J lost 4 bases, and 11 bases lay in between. As DNA, the CDR3 is TGTGCCAGCAGCTATGGGGTAGCGTACGAGCAGTACTTC. This translates into CASSYGVAYEQYF.

The V gene is TRBV18, the J gene TRBJ1-6, with 7 bases aligning to TRBD1. Losses at the gene ends were 6 bases for V and 5 bases for J; bases not matched to a gene: 10. CDR3 length: 16 residues. CDR1 and CDR2 from the germline V gene are KGHSH and LQKENI. The CDR3 protein is CASSPRTGRNNSPLHF. In DNA, the CDR3 is TGTGCCAGCTCGCCCCGGACAGGACGCAATAATTCACCCCTCCACTTT.

The chain uses TRBV28 and TRBJ2-7; TRBD1 matches 7 bases. The CDR3 length is 13 residues. The germline V gene encodes CDR1 MDHEN and CDR2 SYDVKM. J was trimmed by 4 bases and V by 4 bases; bases with no gene match: 4. The CDR3 reads CASSWPGGYEQYF. As DNA, the CDR3 is TGTGCCAGCAGTTGGCCAGGGGGATACGAGCAGTACTTC.

The chain is built from TRBV6-6 and TRBJ1-1; D remains ambiguous. Trimming removed 7 bases at V and 1 base at J, with 7 bases between. Germline loops: CDR1 MNHNY, CDR2 SVGAGI (reference sequence). The CDR3 is 12 residues long. The CDR3 loop reads CASIDTNTEAFF. CDR3 bases: TGTGCCAGCATCGACACGAACACTGAAGCTTTCTTT.

The chain has TRBV7-3 and TRBJ2-1; a weak D match, TRBD2 (6 bases). V lost 5 bases, J lost 1 base, and 6 bases lay in between. This CDR3 is built from 13 residues. The germline V gene encodes CDR1 SGHTA and CDR2 FQGTGA. This CDR3 reads CASSGGSYNEQFF. The CDR3 bases are TGTGCCAGCAGCGGGGGGTCCTACAATGAGCAGTTCTTC.

The genes are TRBV13 and TRBJ2-7; possible D gene TRBD1, 6 bases. This CDR3 has 15 residues. V lost 5 bases and J 5 bases, leaving 19 bases between the germline ends. Germline V lookup: CDR1 PRHDT, CDR2 FYEKMQ (reference sequence). CDR3 sequence (DNA): TGTGCCAGCAGCCATACAGGGTTCTCCCATGACGAGCAGTACTTC. Translation: CASSHTGFSHDEQYF.

The chain carries TRBV28 and TRBJ1-1, with a possible D match to TRBD1 (6 bases). The germline CDR1 and CDR2 sequences are MDHEN and SYDVKM. CDR3 length equals 13 residues. V was clipped by 6 bases and J by 1 base, with 9 bases between them. The CDR3 coding sequence is TGTGCCAGCAGAACAGGGACGAACACTGAAGCTTTCTTT. Translating it yields CASRTGTNTEAFF.

V gene TRBV5-1 combines with J gene TRBJ1-1; perhaps TRBD1 as D (5 bases). The CDR3 is 15 residues long. Trimming left V 1 base short and J 3 bases short, with 13 bases between. Germline V gives CDR1 SGHRS, CDR2 YFSETQ. In DNA form, the CDR3 reads TGCGCCAGCAGCTTGTTAACAGGCGGGGACACTGAAGCTTTCTTT. The encoded protein is CASSLLTGGDTEAFF.

The chain couples TRBV10-3 to TRBJ2-5, with D possibly being TRBD1 (5 bases). With 8 bases removed from V and 2 bases from J, the gap between germline ends came to 12 bases. The CDR3 is 13 residues long. Germline V gives CDR1 ENHRY, CDR2 SYGVKD. CDR3 sequence: CAIRDSSQETQYF. The CDR3 nucleotides are TGTGCCATCCGAGACAGTTCTCAAGAGACCCAGTACTTC.

This clone has just a few counts. CDR3 DNA: TGTGCCAGCAGCTTAGGCGGCCCTGAAAAACTGTTTTTT. Protein: CASSLGGPEKLFF. The V and J genes are TRBV7-8 and TRBJ1-4; D not resolved. This CDR3 is 13 amino acids long. Between the trimmed V and J ends, which lost 1 base and 7 bases, there was a span of 7 bases. Germline V gene sequence: CDR1 SGHVS, CDR2 FQNEAQ.

The chain links TRBV28 to TRBJ2-7; 8 bases align to TRBD1. This CDR3 has 11 residues. Germline V CDR1 and CDR2: MDHEN, SYDVKM. Germline trimming cut 5 bases from V and 9 bases from J; bases unmatched to any gene: 3. CDR3 in amino acids: CASSLQGVQYF. As DNA, the CDR3 is TGTGCCAGCAGTCTACAGGGGGTGCAGTACTTC. Full variable domain (rest looked up from reference TRBV28 and TRBJ2-7): DVKVTQSSRYLVKRTGEKVFLECVQDMDHENMFWYRQDPGLGLRLIYFSYDVKMKEKGDIPEGYSVSREKKERFSLILESASTNQTSMYLCASSLQGVQYFGPGTRLTVT.

V and J are TRBV9 and TRBJ2-3; D is ambiguous. The ends were cut back, 3 bases at V and 2 bases at J, with 25 bases in the middle. Germline V CDR1 and CDR2: SGDLS, YYNGEE. The CDR3 sequence is 19 residues long. CDR3 DNA: TGTGCCAGCAGCGCAGGCAACATCCGTTCATATTCCCCCACAGATACGCAGTATTTT. Its translation: CASSAGNIRSYSPTDTQYF.

V usage is TRBV5-4 and J usage is TRBJ2-7; TRBD1 aligns across 8 bases. CDR3 length: 16 residues. Per the germline V gene, CDR1 is SGHNT and CDR2 is YYREEE (reference sequence). V shed 0 bases and J 0 bases; nucleotides not matched to a gene: 5. CDR3 amino acids: CASSLAGQGGSYEQYF. DNA for the CDR3: TGTGCCAGCAGCTTGGCCGGACAGGGAGGCTCCTACGAGCAGTACTTC.

This chain joins TRBV4-2 and TRBJ1-2; no definite D call. CDR3 length: 15 residues. The germline gives CDR1 LGHNA, CDR2 YNFKEQ. Between the trimmed V and J ends, which lost 0 bases and 4 bases, there was a span of 12 bases. The DNA for the CDR3 is TGTGCCAGCAGCCAAGATCAGATGGAGGCCTATGGCTACACCTTC. As protein: CASSQDQMEAYGYTF.

CDR3 nucleotide sequence: TGCGCCAGCAGTGATACTAGCGGTAACACCGGGGAGCTGTTTTTT. It yields the protein CASSDTSGNTGELFF. This rearrangement joins TRBV10-1 to TRBJ2-2; 8 nucleotides match TRBD2. J lost 2 bases, V lost 3 bases, and 2 bases had no gene match. The length of the CDR3 is 15 residues. CDR1 and CDR2 (germline): WNHNN, SYGVQD (reference sequence).

CDR3 loop: CASSFTSTSTDTQYF. The CDR3 region has the DNA TGTGCCAGCAGCTTTACGAGCACTAGCACAGATACGCAGTATTTT. The chain combines TRBV5-4 with TRBJ2-3; D unresolved. There are 15 residues in the CDR3. Trimming removed 2 bases from V and 0 bases from J, with 10 bases in between. Per germline, CDR1 SGHNT and CDR2 YYREEE (reference sequence).

The V gene is TRBV9, the J gene TRBJ2-7; 8 bases align to TRBD1. The germline gives CDR1 SGDLS, CDR2 YYNGEE. Unmatched junction bases numbered 8, after V lost 3 bases and J lost 3 bases. CDR3 size: 15 residues. For the CDR3, the DNA is TGTGCCAGCAGCGGCGAGAGGACAGGGCACTACGAGCAGTACTTC. Protein sequence: CASSGERTGHYEQYF.

This clone was observed a handful of times. The V gene is TRBV11-2, the J gene TRBJ1-1, with D unclear. The V end lost 5 bases, the J end lost 3 bases, and 13 bases lay between the germline ends. Germline loops: CDR1 SGHAT, CDR2 FQNNGV. This CDR3 is built from 14 residues. The CDR3 sequence is CASSPSRVDTEAFF. CDR3 in DNA: TGTGCCAGCAGCCCTAGTAGAGTTGACACTGAAGCTTTCTTT.

This chain connects TRBV7-9 to TRBJ1-4, with D possibly being TRBD1 (6 bases). There are 15 residues in the CDR3. Germline V gives CDR1 SEHNR, CDR2 FQNEAQ (reference sequence). V was pared by 5 bases and J by 3 bases, with 13 bases between. The CDR3 here is CASSPDSPSNEKLFF. The CDR3 DNA sequence: TGTGCCAGCAGCCCGGACAGCCCTTCTAATGAAAAACTGTTTTTT.

This chain joins TRBV9 and TRBJ2-3; 12 bases map to TRBD2. In germline, CDR1 is SGDLS, CDR2 YYNGEE. The CDR3 extends over 17 amino acids. V trimming: 3 bases; J trimming: 0 bases; junction bases outside the gene matches: 5. CDR3 nucleotide sequence: TGTGCCAGCAGCGCTAGCGGGGGGGCCGTAAGCACAGATACGCAGTATTTT. Protein product: CASSASGGAVSTDTQYF.